This T cell receptor beta chain was obtained from a study of Ad26.COV2.S vaccination and SARS-CoV-2 variants. Study overall: Intramuscular Ad26.COV2.S doses were given once or twice, 56 days apart.

Comment on this clone: No antigen is known for it.

The treatment: about 20 received Ad26.COV2.S at low or high dose, single or two shots; 5 received placebo; per-sample allocation not given. Sampling happened 63 days after the first vaccine or placebo injection. General study findings and limits: With respect to non-spike TCR breadth, vaccine and placebo recipients were similar. Possible underestimation of total T cell responses by the TCR breadth and depth analyses was noted. Spike-specific TCR breadth in vaccine recipients exceeded that seen in placebo recipients.

Method: immunoSEQ multiplex PCR; TCRdb's copy keeps in-frame clones and lacks some. This sample carries 300,000 to 400,000 clones, about 87% of them seen once, and the ten largest clones take 5.5% to 7%. The source was peripheral blood, collected in a trial of Ad26.COV2.S vaccine versus placebo. This TCR derives from a person aged 18-65 years who received the Ad26.COV2.S COVID-19 vaccine or a placebo.

DNA of the CDR3: TGTGCCAGCGGAGGACAGACGGGGGAGACCCAGTACTTC. Amino acids: CASGGQTGETQYF. The V and J genes are TRBV6-5 and TRBJ2-5; D possibly corresponds to TRBD1 (6 bases). V shed 8 bases and J shed 5 bases, with 15 bases lying between them. The CDR3 has 13 residues. Germline-derived CDR1 and CDR2 are MNHEY and SVGAGI.